The T cell receptor beta chain described here comes from a study of OX40 agonist ivuxolimab in advanced cancers. Study-wide points: On average, a greater number of expanded clones characterised CD8+ T cells relative to CD4+.

If patients had autoimmune disease history or systemic immunosuppression, they were excluded. Data came from immunoSEQ multiplex PCR; TCRdb stores just in-frame clones and leaves some out. The sample holds about 48,000 clones; 79% are singletons and the top ten take 1.5% to 2%. For this clone: Its antigen is not identified.

The V end was cut by 0 bases, the J end by 5 bases, with 16 bases between. This CDR3 region has 16 residues. The germline V gene has CDR1 SGHAT and CDR2 FQNNGV. This sequence originates from an adult with an advanced solid tumor such as melanoma, head and neck, liver or kidney cancer. The chain couples TRBV11-2 to TRBJ1-1; D is perhaps TRBD1 (6 bases). The sample in question was CD4+ or CD8+ T cells sorted from blood, obtained in a trial of the OX40 agonist ivuxolimab. The CDR3 nucleotides are TGTGCCAGCAGCTTAGAGGGGGGGCGCGGATTTACTGAAGCTTTCTTT. Encoded protein: CASSLEGGRGFTEAFF.